A selection of T cell receptor beta chains follows, all from one sample in a study of blood T cell repertoires in COVID-19. Clones were read by immunoSEQ multiplex PCR, and TCRdb kept only the in-frame ones, dropping some. In the table there are about 38,000 clones, 90% of which are singletons. The sequencing sample was made of peripheral blood. Every receptor here comes from a man between 60 and 75 years old with active or convalescent COVID-19. Both conserved end residues are part of each CDR3. D genes are given only for firm matches. Some rows mark clone size as missing; the rest say once, few, many or name a class of expanded clone.

-	TRBV28	TRBJ1-2	-	CASSFYQDSGDYGYTF	TGTGCCAGCAGTTTTTACCAGGACAGCGGGGACTATGGCTACACCTTC
-	TRBV15	TRBJ2-2	-	CATSRGRGRRPANTGELFF	TGTGCCACCAGCAGAGGCAGGGGACGGAGGCCCGCGAACACCGGGGAGCTGTTTTTT
-	TRBV18	TRBJ2-5	few	CASSLSGGNPLSYF	TGTGCCAGCTCACTTTCCGGAGGGAACCCCTTATCGTACTTC
TRBD1	TRBV11-2	TRBJ2-5	-	CASSLVTGGKETQYF	TGTGCCAGCAGCTTAGTGACAGGGGGAAAAGAGACCCAGTACTTC
-	TRBV7-9	TRBJ1-1	few	CASSQEGIMNTEAFF	TGTGCCAGCAGTCAGGAGGGGATCATGAACACTGAAGCTTTCTTT
-	TRBV28	TRBJ2-3	-	CASSFRLVPGTQYF	TGTGCCAGCAGCTTTAGACTAGTCCCCGGTACGCAGTATTTT
-	TRBV28	TRBJ1-3	-	CASIPQGSGNTIYF	TGTGCCAGCATACCTCAGGGATCTGGAAACACCATATATTTT
TRBD1	TRBV2	TRBJ1-1	-	CASSTRQGESEAFF	TGTGCCAGCAGTACTAGACAGGGCGAGTCTGAAGCTTTCTTT
-	TRBV6-5	TRBJ1-2	once	CASSYSRLAQEGYTF	TGTGCCAGCAGTTACTCCCGGCTAGCTCAGGAAGGCTACACCTTC
TRBD2	TRBV9	TRBJ2-1	-	CASSAGLGSYNEQFF	TGTGCCAGCAGCGCGGGACTAGGGTCCTACAATGAGCAGTTCTTC
TRBD1	TRBV5-1	TRBJ1-4	-	CASSWTGSGGSNEKLFF	TGCGCCAGCAGCTGGACAGGGTCGGGAGGATCAAATGAAAAACTGTTTTTT
TRBD1	TRBV2	TRBJ1-1	few	CASLGQPNTEAFF	TGTGCCAGCCTGGGACAGCCTAACACTGAAGCTTTCTTT
-	TRBV2	TRBJ1-3	-	CASSGQGNTIYF	TGTGCCAGCAGTGGACAGGGAAACACCATATATTTT
-	TRBV29-1	TRBJ2-7	-	CSVERIGSTYEQYF	TGCAGCGTTGAAAGAATTGGCAGTACCTACGAGCAGTACTTC
TRBD2	TRBV24-1	TRBJ2-5	-	CATSDSGTSGKGGETQYF	TGTGCCACCAGTGATTCGGGGACTAGCGGAAAAGGTGGGGAGACCCAGTACTTC
TRBD1	TRBV19	TRBJ1-3	-	CASSMSGGVRSSGNTIYF	TGTGCCAGTAGTATGTCAGGGGGCGTCCGAAGCTCTGGAAACACCATATATTTT
-	TRBV5-1	TRBJ1-1	-	CASSLSGDEAFF	TGCGCCAGCAGCTTGTCGGGGGATGAAGCTTTCTTT
-	TRBV27	TRBJ2-1	-	CASSLSQPGKQFF	TGTGCCAGCAGTTTATCCCAACCGGGGAAGCAGTTCTTC
-	TRBV15	TRBJ2-5	once	CATSRDWGSGGRRETQYF	TGTGCCACCAGCAGAGATTGGGGTAGCGGTGGTCGGCGAGAGACCCAGTACTTC
-	TRBV11-2	TRBJ1-1	-	CASSPPGGGTEAFF	TGTGCCAGCAGCCCCCCCGGGGGGGGCACTGAAGCTTTCTTT
-	TRBV3-1/TRBV3-2	TRBJ2-1	-	CASSPQGWGNEQFF	TGTGCCAGCAGCCCGCAGGGTTGGGGCAATGAGCAGTTCTTC
-	TRBV18	TRBJ2-1	once	CASSPEAVLLGGNEQFF	TGTGCCAGCTCACCCGAAGCGGTGCTATTAGGGGGCAATGAGCAGTTCTTC
TRBD1	TRBV3-1/TRBV3-2	TRBJ1-2	-	CASKPGQGHGYTF	TGTGCCAGCAAGCCGGGACAGGGACATGGCTACACCTTC
-	TRBV9	TRBJ2-7	-	CASSQTGNEQYF	TGTGCCAGCAGCCAAACAGGGAACGAGCAGTACTTC
TRBD2	TRBV30	TRBJ2-2	-	CAWSVLLAGAGELFF	TGTGCCTGGAGTGTCCTGCTAGCGGGAGCCGGGGAGCTGTTTTTT
-	TRBV7-3	TRBJ2-2	once	CASSKGLGTGELFF	TGTGCCAGCAGTAAGGGGTTGGGCACCGGGGAGCTGTTTTTT
-	TRBV19	TRBJ1-6	-	CASSTDSQESPLHF	TGTGCCAGTAGTACGGACAGCCAAGAGTCACCCCTCCACTTT
TRBD1	TRBV18	TRBJ2-7	-	CASSTLRGTGGHEQYF	TGTGCCAGCTCAACTCTTCGGGGGACAGGGGGACACGAGCAGTACTTC
TRBD2	TRBV30	TRBJ2-1	-	CAWSVKGTSGRGEQFF	TGTGCCTGGAGTGTGAAAGGGACTAGCGGGAGGGGTGAGCAGTTCTTC
TRBD1	TRBV28	TRBJ2-7	-	CASSLYRGPIFSYEQYF	TGTGCCAGCAGTTTATATAGGGGGCCCATCTTTTCCTACGAGCAGTACTTC
TRBD2	TRBV10-2	TRBJ2-7	few	CASSAGGYYEQYF	TGCGCCAGCTCGGCGGGAGGTTACTACGAGCAGTACTTC
TRBD2	TRBV11-2	TRBJ2-1	-	CASSSRGSGIFYNEQFF	TGTGCCAGCAGCTCTCGTGGTAGCGGGATCTTTTACAATGAGCAGTTCTTC
-	TRBV5-4	TRBJ2-1	-	CASSQTRGPYNEQFF	TGTGCCAGCAGCCAGACTAGAGGTCCCTACAATGAGCAGTTCTTC
TRBD2	TRBV7-9	TRBJ2-3	-	CASSSAGEGDTQYF	TGTGCCAGCAGCTCAGCGGGAGAGGGAGATACGCAGTATTTT
TRBD1	TRBV27	TRBJ2-1	-	CASSFATGYNEQFF	TGTGCCAGCAGTTTCGCGACAGGGTACAATGAGCAGTTCTTC
TRBD2	TRBV5-4	TRBJ2-7	few	CASSSGGSSYEQYF	TGTGCCAGCAGCTCTGGCGGGAGCTCCTACGAGCAGTACTTC
-	TRBV11-2	TRBJ1-2	once	CASSFRTAYGYTF	TGTGCCAGCAGCTTCCGGACAGCCTATGGCTACACCTTC
-	TRBV6-6	TRBJ1-3	once	CASRGGAGNTIYF	TGTGCCAGCAGGGGGGGGGCTGGAAACACCATATATTTT
TRBD2	TRBV2	TRBJ2-7	-	CASRPRTGGYEQYF	TGTGCCAGCAGACCTCGGACGGGGGGCTACGAGCAGTACTTC
TRBD2	TRBV29-1	TRBJ2-2	-	CSAGTSGSGTGELFF	TGCAGCGCTGGGACTAGCGGGAGTGGGACCGGGGAGCTGTTTTTT
TRBD2	TRBV4-1	TRBJ2-1	once	CASSNHSILFRGLRDEQFF	TGCGCCAGCAGCAATCACTCTATCTTATTTAGGGGACTACGGGATGAGCAGTTCTTC
-	TRBV7-9	TRBJ2-5	-	CASSLAGGYQETQYF	TGTGCCAGCAGCTTAGCAGGCGGGTACCAAGAGACCCAGTACTTC
TRBD1	TRBV28	TRBJ1-1	-	CASSPAGTGFGITEAFF	TGTGCCAGCAGCCCTGCCGGGACAGGGTTTGGGATCACTGAAGCTTTCTTT
-	TRBV14	TRBJ2-7	-	CASSRGTGTYEQYF	TGTGCCAGCAGCCGAGGCACAGGGACCTACGAGCAGTACTTC
TRBD1	TRBV6-5	TRBJ1-6	-	CASSSTGLGSPLHF	TGTGCCAGCAGTTCGACAGGGCTTGGATCACCCCTCCACTTT
TRBD2	TRBV5-4	TRBJ2-3	-	CASSLAGLDTQYF	TGTGCCAGCAGCTTAGCGGGGCTGGATACGCAGTATTTT
-	TRBV10-3	TRBJ1-4	-	CAISEQTGANEKLFF	TGTGCCATCAGTGAGCAGACAGGTGCTAATGAAAAACTGTTTTTT
TRBD1	TRBV28	TRBJ2-4	-	CASSLLGGEAKNIQYF	TGTGCCAGCAGTTTGTTAGGGGGCGAAGCCAAAAACATTCAGTACTTC
-	TRBV5-1	TRBJ2-7	-	CASRPPGLDLGEQYF	TGCGCCAGCAGACCCCCGGGGTTGGACCTAGGCGAGCAGTACTTC
-	TRBV12-3/TRBV12-4	TRBJ1-1	-	CASTHGPNTEAFF	TGTGCCAGCACCCATGGGCCGAACACTGAAGCTTTCTTT
TRBD2	TRBV7-8	TRBJ2-3	-	CASSLGRAGVVTDTQYF	TGTGCCAGCAGCCTAGGCAGAGCGGGAGTGGTAACAGATACGCAGTATTTT
-	TRBV5-6	TRBJ1-1	-	CASSLRTALKAFF	TGTGCCAGCAGCTTACGAACAGCCTTAAAAGCTTTCTTT
-	TRBV18	TRBJ1-6	once	CASSPKAGLGSPLHF	TGTGCCAGCTCACCAAAGGCAGGCTTGGGTTCACCCCTCCACTTT
-	TRBV5-5	TRBJ1-2	-	CASSPAREGLNYGYTF	TGTGCCAGCAGCCCTGCCCGGGAGGGCCTTAACTATGGCTACACCTTC
TRBD1	TRBV7-2	TRBJ2-3	-	CASSVNSGTGGRDTQYF	TGTGCCAGCAGCGTCAACTCCGGGACAGGGGGTCGTGATACGCAGTATTTT
TRBD1	TRBV19	TRBJ2-1	-	CATNRDRGHEQFF	TGTGCCACGAACCGGGACAGGGGTCATGAGCAGTTCTTC
TRBD1	TRBV7-9	TRBJ1-6	-	CASSPVAGGNSPLHF	TGTGCCAGCAGCCCAGTGGCAGGGGGTAATTCACCCCTCCACTTT